Presented here are 6 T cell receptor beta chains from one specimen sequenced in a study of CD8 T cells in Susac syndrome. An amount of RNA that ranged from roughly 0.5 to 1 ug was reverse transcribed with random hexamers. TCRdb redid the calling of the immunoSEQ multiplex PCR reads with MiXCR, one entry per CDR3 protein. The sample has 130,000 to 150,000 distinct CDR3 sequences, 94% seen once; the top ten hold approximately 0.27%. The sequenced sample was CD8+ T cells from PBMCs. These receptors all come from a human donor in good health.

This sequence joins TRBV6-5 and TRBJ2-5; 10 nucleotides match TRBD2. CDR3 length equals 14 residues. Germline-derived CDR1 and CDR2 are MNHEY and SVGAGI. After removal of 7 bases from V and 5 bases from J, the junction contained 7 bases not matched to a gene. The CDR3 region has the DNA TGTGCCAGCATCCCTAGCGGGAGTGCGGAGACCCAGTACTTC. It is translated as CASIPSGSAETQYF.

The CDR3, as DNA: TGTGCCAGCAGTCGGAGGGGGCCCTACGAGCAGTACTTC. Its translation is CASSRRGPYEQYF. The chain employs TRBV27 and TRBJ2-7, with D tentatively TRBD1 (7 bases). This CDR3 has 13 residues. CDR1 MNHEY and CDR2 SMNVEV come from the germline V gene (reference sequence). V lost 5 bases and J lost 2, with 10 bases in between.

The chain joins TRBV12-3 or TRBV12-4 to TRBJ2-1; TRBD2 matches at 10 bases. The junction had 7 bases not matched to a gene; V was cut back by 6 bases and J by 8 bases. The CDR3 is 14 amino acids. CDR3 residues: CASSQREGLDEQFF. In DNA form, the CDR3 reads TGTGCCAGCAGCCAGCGGGAGGGCCTGGATGAGCAGTTCTTC.

This rearrangement joins TRBV24-1 to TRBJ2-1; 9 bases are shared with TRBD2. Looked up from germline, CDR1 is KGHDR and CDR2 is SFDVKD. There are 14 residues in the CDR3. V was pared by 8 bases and J by 9 bases, with 10 bases of the junction left unmatched. Written as DNA, the CDR3 is TGTGCCACCAACCCGACCGGGACTAGCATTGAGCAGTTCTTC. It codes for CATNPTGTSIEQFF.

This chain links TRBV20-1 with TRBJ2-1; D is perhaps TRBD1 or TRBD2 (5 bases each). CDR3 length: 14 residues. Trimming removed 6 bases from V and 2 bases from J, with 14 bases in between. Germline CDR1 is DFQATT and CDR2 is SNEGSKA (reference sequence). In DNA form, the CDR3 reads TGCAGTGCGGTGGGGACCCACCCCTACAATGAGCAGTTCTTC. This codes for CSAVGTHPYNEQFF.

This clonotype appeared a single time. The chain joins TRBV28 to TRBJ1-1; TRBD1 agrees at 9 bases. V trimming: 6 bases; J trimming: 2 bases; junction bases outside the gene matches: 13. Germline loops: CDR1 MDHEN, CDR2 SYDVKM. The CDR3 runs to 17 residues. CDR3 in DNA: TGTGCCAGCAGCTTACTCGGGGACAGGGTATTCAACACTGAAGCTTTCTTT. Its protein is CASSLLGDRVFNTEAFF.